A single sample gave rise to the 26 T cell receptor beta chains below, sequenced in a study of T cells after yellow fever vaccination. TCRdb reanalysed the 5' RACE reads using MiXCR and keeps one entry per CDR3 protein. The profile shows about 340,000 distinct CDR3 sequences, 3% to 4.5% of them singletons. The sequencing here drew on PBMCs, taken 5 days after the yellow fever booster vaccination. The receptors were gathered from a man aged 18 to 29 who received the YFV17D yellow fever vaccine.

This clonotype was counted many times. The chain combines TRBV25-1 with TRBJ2-1, with 11 bases lining up with TRBD1. This CDR3 has 17 amino acids. In germline, CDR1 is MGHDK, CDR2 SYGVNS. V dropped 3 bases and J dropped 3; count of bases not matched to a gene: 7. The CDR3 DNA reads TGTGCCAGCAGTGATCTCCGGGACAGGGGGGGCTACAATGAGCAGTTCTTC. This encodes CASSDLRDRGGYNEQFF.

There are many counts of this clonotype. This chain joins TRBV5-4 and TRBJ2-7; possibly TRBD2 for D (6 bases). This CDR3 is built from 15 residues. Trimming stripped 0 bases from V and 0 bases from J, with 10 bases between. Germline V gene sequence: CDR1 SGHNT, CDR2 YYREEE (reference sequence). CDR3 nucleotides: TGTGCCAGCAGCTTGGGCCGGGGGAGCTCCTACGAGCAGTACTTC. Its translation: CASSLGRGSSYEQYF.

This clonotype was seen a single time. A much larger clone is a single base away; this may be a read error. The V gene is TRBV12-3 or TRBV12-4, the J gene TRBJ1-5, with D perhaps TRBD1 (5 bases). This CDR3 spans 15 amino acids. The V end lost 6 bases, the J end lost 9 bases, and 21 bases lay between the germline ends. The CDR3, as DNA: TGTGCCAGCAGCACTCTTGGGGGGGGTTATCTGCCCCAGCATTTT. It yields the protein CASSTLGGGYLPQHF.

For this clonotype: A junction boundary mismatches the germline segment, possibly from a read error. This chain joins TRBV3-1 and TRBJ2-1, with 7 bases lining up with TRBD2. CDR1 is LGHDT and CDR2 is YNNKEL in the germline V gene (reference sequence). The length of the CDR3 is 14 residues. The CDR3 DNA reads TGTGCCAGCAGCCAAATGGCCACCCTGGGAGGGGAGGTCTTC. Translating it yields CASSQMATLGGEVF.

The J gene is TRBJ1-5, the V gene TRBV6-6, with D possibly matching TRBD1 (6 bases). Germline V gene lookup returns CDR1 MNHNY and CDR2 SVGAGI (reference sequence). The V gene lost 7 bases and the J gene lost 5 bases, with 18 bases spanning the gap. The CDR3 is made up of 15 amino acids. The CDR3 here is CASKHTGTFHQPQHF. The CDR3 DNA reads TGTGCCAGCAAGCATACAGGGACGTTTCATCAGCCCCAGCATTTT.

The chain is built from TRBV7-2 and TRBJ1-5; D remains unclear. Germline loops: CDR1 SGHTA, CDR2 FQGNSA. V was trimmed by 2 bases and J by 5 bases, leaving 7 bases between them. The CDR3 contains 13 residues. CDR3 nucleotides: TGTGCCAGCAGCTTACAAGATTATCAGCCCCAGCATTTT. Residues: CASSLQDYQPQHF.

The CDR3: CASRRPGNTEAFF. Here the CDR3 DNA reads TGTGCCAGCAGGCGCCCAGGGAACACTGAAGCTTTCTTT. The chain is built from TRBV6-5 and TRBJ1-1; D gene unclear. The CDR3 sequence is 13 residues long. V was trimmed by 6 bases and J by 1 base, leaving 9 bases between them. Per the germline V gene, CDR1 is MNHEY and CDR2 is SVGAGI.

This clonotype was picked up a small number of times. The chain recombines TRBV7-2 with TRBJ1-2; 7 bases fit TRBD1. The CDR3 loop spans 12 amino acids. Germline V gene sequence: CDR1 SGHTA, CDR2 FQGNSA. The V and J ends lost 6 bases and 8 bases, in that order; junction bases with no gene match: 6. CDR3 coding DNA: TGTGCCAGCAGTAGACAGGGAGAGGGCTACACCTTC. As protein: CASSRQGEGYTF.

V gene TRBV14 combines with J gene TRBJ2-5; possibly TRBD1 for D (6 bases). The germline V gene has CDR1 SGHDN and CDR2 FVKESK. This CDR3 spans 15 amino acids. V was shortened by 2 bases and J by 2 bases, with 12 bases between the two germline ends. CDR3 nucleotide sequence: TGTGCCAGCAGCCAATTAACAGGGCGTCAAGAGACCCAGTACTTC. As protein: CASSQLTGRQETQYF.

This clonotype showed up just a few times. The chain combines TRBV29-1 with TRBJ2-2; D is possibly TRBD1 (5 bases). V dropped 2 bases and J dropped 6 bases, with 16 bases sitting between them. The CDR3 is 15 residues long. Germline V gives CDR1 SQVTM, CDR2 ANQGSEA. Here the CDR3 DNA reads TGCAGCGTTGAACTGTCAGGGTTTCGCCCCGGGGAGCTGTTTTTT. This gives the protein CSVELSGFRPGELFF.

In this sample, this clonotype turned up a few times. V and J are TRBV7-2 and TRBJ1-5, with TRBD1 matching over 10 bases. The CDR3 length is 16 residues. The germline V gene encodes CDR1 SGHTA and CDR2 FQGNSA. The V and J ends lost 5 bases and 2 bases, in that order; junction bases with no gene match: 6. The CDR3, as DNA: TGTGCCAGCAGCCCCTGGGACAGGGGAGGCAATCAGCCCCAGCATTTT. Translated: CASSPWDRGGNQPQHF.

This clonotype has ten or more counts. CDR3 loop: CASSPGQHYNEQFF. CDR3 DNA sequence: TGTGCCAGCAGCCCAGGACAGCACTACAATGAGCAGTTCTTC. V usage is TRBV7-6 and J usage is TRBJ2-1; D might be TRBD1 (6 bases). Germline CDR1 and CDR2: SGHVS and FNYEAQ. The CDR3 covers 14 residues. V was trimmed by 5 bases and J by 3 bases, leaving 11 bases between them.

The V gene is TRBV4-1, the J gene TRBJ2-2; D not resolved. The CDR3 runs to 16 residues. Trimming removed 1 base at V and 1 base at J, with 10 bases between. Germline loops: CDR1 MGHRA, CDR2 YSYEKL. Written as DNA, the CDR3 is TGCGCCAGCAGCCAAGTTTGGCCGGAGAACACCGGGGAGCTGTTTTTT. Protein product: CASSQVWPENTGELFF.

This clonotype was seen repeatedly, ten times or more. V usage is TRBV7-2 and J usage is TRBJ2-7; D unresolved. Deletions cut 1 base from V and 0 bases from J, with 4 bases between. Germline V CDR1 and CDR2: SGHTA, FQGNSA. The CDR3 sequence is 13 residues long. DNA of the CDR3: TGTGCCAGCAGCTTAGGACCCTCCTACGAGCAGTACTTC. Translation gives CASSLGPSYEQYF.

This clonotype was detected a few times. This rearrangement joins TRBV19 to TRBJ1-5; D gene uncertain. Germline V gene lookup returns CDR1 LNHDA and CDR2 SQIVND (reference sequence). This CDR3 is 13 amino acids long. Deletions cut 2 bases from V and 7 bases from J, with 9 bases between. The CDR3 loop is CASSIQKEQPQHF. The CDR3 DNA sequence: TGTGCCAGTAGTATACAGAAGGAACAGCCCCAGCATTTT.

This clonotype was seen repeatedly, ten times or more. The chain combines TRBV20-1 with TRBJ1-1; D may be TRBD1 (6 bases). V shed 6 bases and J shed 4 bases, with 21 bases lying between them. This CDR3 spans 15 amino acids. Germline lookup yields CDR1 DFQATT and CDR2 SNEGSKA (reference sequence). The DNA of the CDR3 is TGCAGTGCCAGAACAACAACCAGGGGTCTCACTGAAGCTTTCTTT. Translated: CSARTTTRGLTEAFF.

J is TRBJ2-7 and V is TRBV6-2 or TRBV6-3; D is undetermined. The V gene lost 0 bases and the J gene lost 2 bases, with 8 bases spanning the gap. CDR1 and CDR2 (germline): MNHEY, SVGEGT. The CDR3 covers 14 residues. The CDR3 loop is CASSYSPGTYEQYV. CDR3 sequence (DNA): TGTGCCAGCAGTTACTCACCTGGGACCTACGAGCAGTACGTC.

The chain uses TRBV24-1 and TRBJ1-2; 8 positions match TRBD1. V trimming: 4 bases; J trimming: 8 bases; junction bases outside the gene matches: 8. The CDR3 length is 14 residues. In germline, CDR1 is KGHDR, CDR2 SFDVKD. The CDR3 loop reads CATSDTDREGGYTF. CDR3 in DNA: TGTGCCACCAGTGACACGGACAGGGAGGGAGGCTACACCTTC.

The table lists this clonotype with many counts. The chain links TRBV21-1 to TRBJ2-1. TRBV21-1 is termed a pseudogene. The CDR3 spans 13 residues. This CDR3 is CASSKEIYNEQFF. The CDR3 DNA is TGTGCCAGCAGCAAAGAGATCTACAATGAGCAGTTCTTC.

This chain uses TRBV5-5 with TRBJ2-1; D may be TRBD2 (5 bases). The germline CDR1 and CDR2 sequences are SGHKS and YYEKEE (reference sequence). The CDR3 is 16 residues long. The germline V and J ends were trimmed by 4 bases and 6 bases, with 20 bases remaining between them. CDR3 DNA sequence: TGTGCCAGCAGCCCGCTCGTGACGGGGAGAGTCAATGAGCAGTTCTTC. This translates into CASSPLVTGRVNEQFF.

V gene TRBV5-1 combines with J gene TRBJ2-3; D not certain. Germline CDR1 SGHRS, CDR2 YFSETQ. Trimming left V 0 bases short and J 2 bases short, with 10 bases between. The CDR3 is 15 amino acids. CDR3: CASSLVGSPTDTQYF. In DNA form, the CDR3 reads TGCGCCAGCAGCTTGGTAGGCAGCCCCACAGATACGCAGTATTTT.

This clonotype was counted between two and nine times. The V and J genes are TRBV19 and TRBJ2-4, with a possible D match to TRBD2 (5 bases). Trimming removed 3 bases at V and 5 bases at J, with 11 bases between. The CDR3 spans 14 residues. From germline, CDR1 is LNHDA and CDR2 SQIVND (reference sequence). CDR3 protein: CASSIGGSENIQYF. CDR3 sequence (DNA): TGTGCCAGTAGTATTGGAGGTTCCGAAAACATTCAGTACTTC. Looking up the rest from reference TRBV19 and TRBJ2-4 gives the full variable domain: DGGITQSPKYLFRKEGQNVTLSCEQNLNHDAMYWYRQDPGQGLRLIYYSQIVNDFQKGDIAEGYSVSREKKESFPLTVTSAQKNPTAFYLCASSIGGSENIQYFGAGTRLSVL.

The chain joins TRBV4-3 to TRBJ2-3, with D maybe TRBD2 (5 bases). CDR3 size: 16 residues. With 1 base removed from V and 8 bases from J, the gap between germline ends came to 19 bases. Germline V gene data show CDR1 as LGHNA and CDR2 as YSLEER. CDR3 loop: CASSQARTFDGVTQYF. The CDR3 nucleotides are TGCGCCAGCAGCCAAGCCCGGACTTTTGATGGTGTTACGCAGTATTTT.

This clonotype turned up a few times. CDR3 coding DNA: TGTGCCAGCAGTCCAGGAGGGGATAGGGAGCAGTACTTC. Translated: CASSPGGDREQYF. This chain connects TRBV6-5 to TRBJ2-4; D is possibly TRBD2 (6 bases). The V and J ends lost 5 bases and 13 bases respectively, with 18 bases between them. Germline-derived CDR1 and CDR2 are MNHEY and SVGAGI. The CDR3 contains 13 residues.

This clonotype was counted a few times. The CDR3 bases are TGTGCCACCAGCAGGCCCCCCTGGAGCGGGGGGCGTGAGACCCAGTACTTC. Its translation is CATSRPPWSGGRETQYF. The V gene is TRBV15, the J gene TRBJ2-5, with 9 bases identical to TRBD2. Germline CDR1 and CDR2: LNHNV and YYDKDF (reference sequence). J gave up 5 bases and V 3 bases, and 13 bases lay outside the gene matches. The CDR3 covers 17 residues.

This clonotype was detected only a few times. The chain carries TRBV4-1 and TRBJ2-6; D uncertain. This CDR3 contains 14 residues. The germline V gene has CDR1 MGHRA and CDR2 YSYEKL. V was clipped by 8 bases and J by 2 bases, with 10 bases between them. CDR3 sequence (DNA): TGCGCCAGCGGGCCAGCGACTGGGGCCAACGTCCTGACTTTC. It specifies CASGPATGANVLTF.